Following are 15 T cell receptor beta chains from one sample sequenced in a study of T cell responses to AZD1222 COVID-19 vaccine. TCRdb's copy holds only in-frame clones and misses some; the assay was immunoSEQ multiplex PCR. The profile shows tens of thousands of clones, 80% to 90% of them singletons. Sequenced here: peripheral blood, sampled on day 0 of AZD1222 vaccination. Source of these receptors: an adult in good health.

The rearrangement links TRBV14 to TRBJ2-7; 7 nucleotides agree with TRBD1. Germline CDR1 reads SGHDN; CDR2 reads FVKESK. CDR3 length equals 14 residues. V was pared by 1 base and J by 4 bases, with 4 bases of the junction left unmatched. As DNA, the CDR3 is TGTGCCAGCAGCCAAGGGACAGGAATGTACGAGCAGTACTTC. Protein product: CASSQGTGMYEQYF.

This clone appeared once. The rearrangement links TRBV5-1 to TRBJ1-2, with 10 positions matching TRBD1. The germline V gene has CDR1 SGHRS and CDR2 YFSETQ. The length of the CDR3 is 15 residues. With V trimmed by 4 bases and J by 8 bases, 11 bases remained unmatched. CDR3 region: CASSRTGTGESGYTF. The CDR3 DNA reads as TGCGCCAGCAGCCGTACCGGGACAGGGGAAAGCGGCTACACCTTC.

This clone was observed a single time. The CDR3 nucleotides read TGTGCCAGTAGTGCGACAGGGGCGAGAGGAGGCAATGAGCAGTTCTTC. It yields the protein CASSATGARGGNEQFF. V and J are TRBV19 and TRBJ2-1; 8 nucleotides agree with TRBD1. The CDR3 covers 16 residues. Germline assignment: CDR1 LNHDA and CDR2 SQIVND (reference sequence). V lost 5 bases to trimming and J lost 6 bases; unmatched junction nucleotides: 12.

This chain connects TRBV5-6 to TRBJ2-7; D might be TRBD2 (5 bases). Germline values: CDR1 SGHDT, CDR2 YYEEEE. CDR3 length equals 16 residues. The V and J ends lost 2 bases and 3 bases respectively, with 18 bases between them. CDR3 DNA: TGTGCCAGCAGCTTATTATACGAGGGTCATATCTACGAGCAGTACTTC. Residues: CASSLLYEGHIYEQYF.

DNA of the CDR3: TGTGCCAGCAGCCCGGAGGTCCGACTAGCGGGAGGCCACGAGCAGTACTTC. It is translated as CASSPEVRLAGGHEQYF. This rearrangement joins TRBV5-6 to TRBJ2-7, with 13 bases identical to TRBD2. V shed 4 bases, J shed 5 bases, and the junction held 12 bases outside the gene matches. The CDR3 is made up of 17 amino acids. Germline CDR1 and CDR2: SGHDT and YYEEEE.

This clone was observed a single time. This chain joins TRBV28 and TRBJ1-5; D gene ambiguous. V was pared by 4 bases and J by 6 bases, with 10 bases between. The CDR3 spans 13 residues. Germline V gene lookup returns CDR1 MDHEN and CDR2 SYDVKM. CDR3 bases: TGTGCCAGCAGTTACAGCATAGGTCAGCCCCAGCATTTT. This sequence encodes CASSYSIGQPQHF. The full variable domain, rest sourced from reference TRBV28 and TRBJ1-5, is DVKVTQSSRYLVKRTGEKVFLECVQDMDHENMFWYRQDPGLGLRLIYFSYDVKMKEKGDIPEGYSVSREKKERFSLILESASTNQTSMYLCASSYSIGQPQHFGDGTRLSIL.

The chain links TRBV28 to TRBJ2-7, with TRBD1 matching over 10 bases. With 6 bases clipped from V and 3 bases from J, the junction kept 5 bases outside the gene matches. Per the germline V gene, CDR1 is MDHEN and CDR2 is SYDVKM. The CDR3 is 14 residues long. CDR3 protein: CASRTGGGSYEQYF. The CDR3 DNA follows: TGTGCCAGCAGGACAGGGGGCGGAAGCTACGAGCAGTACTTC.

V usage is TRBV27 and J usage is TRBJ1-1, with D unclear. The germline V gene has CDR1 MNHEY and CDR2 SMNVEV (reference sequence). V lost 6 bases, J lost 1 base, and 12 bases lay in between. The CDR3 length is 14 residues. The CDR3 is CASRPEAKNTEAFF. In DNA, the CDR3 is TGTGCCAGCAGACCCGAGGCCAAGAACACTGAAGCTTTCTTT.

The chain joins TRBV30 to TRBJ1-5; 9 bases line up with TRBD1. Looked up from germline, CDR1 is GTSNPN and CDR2 is SVGIG (reference sequence). The CDR3 length is 15 residues. Trimming took 2 bases from V and 3 from J; bases not matched to a gene: 5. This chain's CDR3 is CAWSIGQGINQPQHF. In DNA, the CDR3 is TGTGCCTGGAGTATCGGACAGGGGATCAATCAGCCCCAGCATTTT.

V and J are TRBV28 and TRBJ2-7; unclear D gene. This CDR3 region has 12 residues. Trimming pared 1 base from V and 4 bases from J, leaving 5 bases between. The germline CDR1 and CDR2 sequences are MDHEN and SYDVKM. CDR3 DNA: TGTGCCAGCAGTTTATCCGGATACGAGCAGTACTTC. This translates into CASSLSGYEQYF. Variable domain in full (rest from reference TRBV28 and TRBJ2-7): DVKVTQSSRYLVKRTGEKVFLECVQDMDHENMFWYRQDPGLGLRLIYFSYDVKMKEKGDIPEGYSVSREKKERFSLILESASTNQTSMYLCASSLSGYEQYFGPGTRLTVT.

The J gene is TRBJ2-7, the V gene TRBV5-8; D is unclear. The CDR3 is made up of 15 amino acids. Germline V gene data show CDR1 as SGHTS and CDR2 as YDEGEE. Trimming took 2 bases from V and 1 from J, leaving 13 bases between them. The CDR3 reads CASSLGRLGSYEQYF. Here the CDR3 DNA reads TGTGCCAGCAGCTTAGGGCGGCTGGGATCCTACGAGCAGTACTTC.

This chain connects TRBV5-1 to TRBJ2-7; D is possibly TRBD1 (5 bases). The germline V and J ends were trimmed by 4 bases and 1 base, with 9 bases remaining between them. The CDR3 loop spans 13 amino acids. Germline lookup yields CDR1 SGHRS and CDR2 YFSETQ. The CDR3 loop reads CASSGAVSYEQYF. CDR3 in DNA: TGCGCCAGCAGCGGGGCGGTGTCCTACGAGCAGTACTTC.

The chain links TRBV5-1 to TRBJ2-5, with 14 bases fitting TRBD2. Per the germline V gene, CDR1 is SGHRS and CDR2 is YFSETQ. CDR3 length: 16 amino acids. V lost 4 bases and J lost 2; bases outside the gene matches: 4. CDR3 in amino acids: CASSEGLAGVQETQYF. The CDR3 nucleotides are TGCGCCAGCAGCGAGGGACTAGCGGGAGTACAAGAGACCCAGTACTTC.

This rearrangement joins TRBV10-3 to TRBJ2-2, with 7 bases matching TRBD1. CDR1 is ENHRY, CDR2 SYGVKD, per germline. Unmatched junction bases numbered 11, after V lost 6 bases and J lost 7 bases. This CDR3 has 15 residues. The CDR3 sequence is CAISSTGELVGELFF. In DNA form, the CDR3 reads TGTGCCATCAGCAGTACAGGGGAGCTAGTCGGGGAGCTGTTTTTT.

The chain links TRBV6-4 to TRBJ2-3, with D perhaps TRBD2 (6 bases). CDR3 length: 14 amino acids. Germline assignment: CDR1 MRHNA and CDR2 SNTAGT. Trimming cost V 10 bases and J 3 bases, with 17 bases left between them. In nucleotides, the CDR3 is TGTGCCACCGCACCAACAAGCGGGACAGATACGCAGTATTTT. It codes for CATAPTSGTDTQYF.